These T cell receptor beta chains were read from a single sample in a study of T-cell reconstitution after alpha-beta-depleted transplantation in children. From the PCR reads, TCRdb called clonotypes with MiXCR, one entry per CDR3 protein. The sample has about a million distinct CDR3 sequences, less than 30% seen once. This specimen consisted of PBMCs, mostly from graft donor cells, obtained 360 days after TCRalphabeta/CD19-depleted stem cell transplant. The receptors shown here come from a boy in the first two years of life who had a stem cell transplant for SCID, so the T cells may come from the graft donor. The CDR3 runs from the conserved cysteine through the conserved F or W. Fields, in order: V gene, D gene, J gene, clone size, CDR3 DNA, CDR3 protein. The D gene is left open where the match is weak. Size is omitted from some rows. Given values are once, few, many or a class for expanded clones.

>TRBV10-1|-|TRBJ2-1|few
TGCGCCAGCAGTGAGTGGCGGGGAAGCTCCTACAATGAGCAGTTCTTC
CASSEWRGSSYNEQFF
>TRBV15|-|TRBJ1-1|-
TGTGCCACCAGCAGAGAAAAGATTCATGAAGCTTTCTTT
CATSREKIHEAFF
>TRBV5-6|-|TRBJ2-3|-
TGTGCCAGCAGCTTGATGGGGTACAGCACAGATACGCAGTATTTT
CASSLMGYSTDTQYF
>TRBV5-1|-|TRBJ2-5|-
TGCGCCAGCAGCTATGACAGGCAAGGGGCCCAGTACTTC
CASSYDRQGAQYF
>TRBV7-3|TRBD2|TRBJ2-1|once
TGTGCCAGCAGCACTAGCGGGGGGCCGAACAATGAGCAGTTCTTC
CASSTSGGPNNEQFF
>TRBV29-1|-|TRBJ2-1|-
TGCAGCGCCACTACAGGCGAGCAGTTCTTC
CSATTGEQFF
>TRBV10-3|TRBD1|TRBJ1-2|-
TGTGCCATCAGTGAGAACCCACAGGGGCCCTATGGCTACACCTTC
CAISENPQGPYGYTF
>TRBV12-3/TRBV12-4|-|TRBJ2-1|many
TGTGCCAGCACCCTAGGTCCGAATGAGCAGTTCTTC
CASTLGPNEQFF
>TRBV20-1|TRBD2|TRBJ2-1|few
TGCAGTGCTAGACAGGGCGGGGGGGCTTACAATGAGCAGTTCTTC
CSARQGGGAYNEQFF
>TRBV9|TRBD1|TRBJ2-3|many
TGTGCCAGCACACCGACAGGGAACACAGATACGCAGTATTTT
CASTPTGNTDTQYF
>TRBV3-1|-|TRBJ2-3|many
TGTGCCAGCAGCCCCCGAACCCTCAGGAAAGATACGCAGTATTTT
CASSPRTLRKDTQYF
>TRBV5-1|TRBD2|TRBJ2-7|-
TGCGCCAGCAGCTCCAACCGGGGAGGGCACGAGCAGTACTTC
CASSSNRGGHEQYF
>TRBV20-1|-|TRBJ2-7|few
TGCAGTGCTAGACACCCCCTGGGGTGGGAAATCTACGAGCAGTACTTC
CSARHPLGWEIYEQYF
>TRBV10-3|-|TRBJ2-3|few
TGTGCCATCGGGTCAGTGGATTTCACAGATACGCAGTATTTT
CAIGSVDFTDTQYF
>TRBV4-1|TRBD1|TRBJ2-2|-
TGCGCCAGCAGCCAAGATCGCGCAGGGGGCAGGTCCCACACCGGGGAGCTGTTTTTT
CASSQDRAGGRSHTGELFF
>TRBV28|TRBD1|TRBJ2-7|few
TGTGCCAGCAGGTCCCGATCGGACAGGGGGTCATCCGAGCAGTACTTC
CASRSRSDRGSSEQYF
>TRBV11-2|-|TRBJ2-5|-
TGTGCCAGCAGCCCCCTGAGGGGCTTCAAAGAGACCCAGTACTTC
CASSPLRGFKETQYF
>TRBV20-1|-|TRBJ2-7|few
TGCAGTGCGGGAGACGGACGCCTTCCCTCCTACGAGCAGTACTTC
CSAGDGRLPSYEQYF